Below, 25 T cell receptor beta chains from the same sample are listed, as sequenced in a study of blood T cell repertoires in COVID-19. Produced via immunoSEQ multiplex PCR; TCRdb's table is partial and in-frame only. The table includes 350,000 to 400,000 clones, about 90% detected once. The specimen was PBMCs or T cells enriched from blood (not recorded which). The receptors here all came from a woman younger than 45 who had recovered from COVID-19.

The chain recombines TRBV18 with TRBJ1-2; the match to TRBD1 covers 7 bases. Germline V gene lookup returns CDR1 KGHSH and CDR2 LQKENI. The V gene end was trimmed by 4 bases and the J gene end by 4 bases; junction bases not matched to a gene: 12. The CDR3 totals 16 residues. CDR3 DNA sequence: TGTGCCAGCTCACAAGGACAGGCCTCCCAAACCTATGGCTACACCTTC. It encodes CASSQGQASQTYGYTF.

The CDR3 nucleotides are TGTGCCAGCAGCAGGGGGACTAGCGGAGTCTCCTACAATGAGCAGTTCTTC. Its protein is CASSRGTSGVSYNEQFF. The genes are TRBV7-9 and TRBJ2-1; 11 bases match TRBD2. CDR1 and CDR2 from the germline V gene are SEHNR and FQNEAQ (reference sequence). The ends lost 5 bases at V and 0 bases at J; junction bases unmatched: 6. This CDR3 is 17 amino acids long.

The genes are TRBV5-4 and TRBJ1-1, with 7 bases matching TRBD1. The CDR3 extends over 14 amino acids. Germline V gives CDR1 SGHNT, CDR2 YYREEE (reference sequence). V was pared by 4 bases and J by 4 bases, with 7 bases of the junction left unmatched. The CDR3: CASSPTGIGTEAFF. The DNA of the CDR3 is TGTGCCAGCAGCCCGACAGGGATTGGCACTGAAGCTTTCTTT.

The J gene is TRBJ2-7, the V gene TRBV6-2 or TRBV6-3; no firm D call. CDR3 length equals 12 residues. V gave up 3 bases and J gave up 8 bases, with 11 bases separating them. CDR1 and CDR2 from the germline V gene are MNHEY and SVGEGT. Here the CDR3 reads CASSYAMGKQYF. The CDR3 DNA reads TGTGCCAGCAGTTATGCCATGGGCAAGCAGTACTTC.

The chain combines TRBV5-6 with TRBJ2-5; D is unresolved. CDR3 length equals 12 residues. V lost 2 bases, J lost 4 bases, and 6 bases lay in between. Germline CDR1 SGHDT, CDR2 YYEEEE. This chain's CDR3 is CASSLSRETQYF. Written as DNA, the CDR3 is TGTGCCAGCAGCTTAAGTAGAGAGACCCAGTACTTC.

The rearrangement joins TRBV19 to TRBJ1-6; 8 bases are a match to TRBD1. Trimming took 7 bases from V and 4 from J; bases not matched to a gene: 6. Germline values: CDR1 LNHDA, CDR2 SQIVND (reference sequence). This CDR3 region has 15 residues. This CDR3 is CASKTTGVYNSPLHF. CDR3 nucleotides: TGTGCCAGTAAGACGACAGGGGTTTATAATTCACCCCTCCACTTT.

The CDR3 is CASSARGALTGELFF. CDR3 in DNA: TGTGCCAGCAGCGCCAGGGGAGCCCTCACCGGGGAGCTGTTTTTT. The chain carries TRBV9 and TRBJ2-2, with TRBD1 as a possible D gene (6 bases). The V end lost 3 bases, the J end lost 4 bases, and 13 bases lay between the germline ends. The germline V gene encodes CDR1 SGDLS and CDR2 YYNGEE. The CDR3 consists of 15 residues.

This clone was detected a few times. The chain has TRBV5-1 and TRBJ2-2, with 11 bases identical to TRBD2. V trimming: 4 bases; J trimming: 7 bases; junction bases outside the gene matches: 9. The CDR3 is made up of 16 amino acids. Germline CDR1 and CDR2: SGHRS and YFSETQ. The CDR3 region has the DNA TGCGCCAGCAGCCAACTACTAGCGGGAGAAATCGGGGAGCTGTTTTTT. This sequence encodes CASSQLLAGEIGELFF. Full variable domain (missing parts from reference TRBV5-1 and TRBJ2-2): KAGVTQTPRYLIKTRGQQVTLSCSPISGHRSVSWYQQTPGQGLQFLFEYFSETQRNKGNFPGRFSGRQFSNSRSEMNVSTLELGDSALYLCASSQLLAGEIGELFFGEGSRLTVL.

V usage is TRBV30 and J usage is TRBJ1-3; the D is unclear. The CDR3 contains 14 residues. CDR1 GTSNPN and CDR2 SVGIG come from the germline V gene (reference sequence). V was clipped by 0 bases and J by 0 bases, with 6 bases between them. CDR3 coding DNA: TGTGCCTGGAGTGTTGTGCGCTCTGGAAACACCATATATTTT. Its protein is CAWSVVRSGNTIYF.

This clone was seen once. This sequence joins TRBV20-1 and TRBJ1-1; no firm D call. CDR3 length: 10 residues. V was shortened by 0 bases and J by 10 bases, with 6 bases between the two germline ends. Looked up from germline, CDR1 is DFQATT and CDR2 is SNEGSKA (reference sequence). CDR3 DNA sequence: TGCAGTGCTAGAGATATCGGAGCTTTCTTT. This sequence encodes CSARDIGAFF.

The chain links TRBV7-2 to TRBJ1-5; the match to TRBD1 covers 10 bases. V gave up 1 base and J gave up 5 bases; unmatched junction bases: 2. Germline CDR1 SGHTA, CDR2 FQGNSA. The length of the CDR3 is 15 residues. The CDR3 DNA is TGTGCCAGCAGCTTAGAAGGGACAGGGGATCAGCCCCAGCATTTT. It translates to CASSLEGTGDQPQHF.

The chain has TRBV5-4 and TRBJ1-2; D possibly corresponds to TRBD1 (6 bases). The CDR3 length is 14 residues. Trimming took 6 bases from V and 4 from J, leaving 16 bases between them. CDR1 SGHNT and CDR2 YYREEE come from the germline V gene (reference sequence). CDR3 nucleotides: TGTGCCAGCAACCGACAGGAGGAGCGCTATGGCTACACCTTC. This gives the protein CASNRQEERYGYTF.

The rearrangement uses TRBV12-3 or TRBV12-4 and TRBJ1-1; D remains unclear. The CDR3 extends over 13 amino acids. V lost 5 bases and J 1 base, leaving 8 bases between the germline ends. CDR3 region: CASSVSGNTEAFF. The CDR3 nucleotides are TGTGCCAGCAGTGTTAGCGGGAACACTGAAGCTTTCTTT.

The chain recombines TRBV6-5 with TRBJ1-5; maybe TRBD1 (6 bases). This CDR3 is 13 amino acids long. The V end lost 6 bases, the J end lost 6 bases, and 12 bases lay between the germline ends. The V gene's germline CDR1 is MNHEY and CDR2 SVGAGI. The CDR3: CASRTGNGQPQHF. The CDR3 nucleotides are TGTGCCAGCAGAACAGGGAATGGTCAGCCCCAGCATTTT.

The chain joins TRBV11-2 to TRBJ1-1; D is undetermined. Germline CDR1 SGHAT, CDR2 FQNNGV. Deletions cut 1 base from V and 5 bases from J, with 8 bases between. The CDR3 has 13 residues. CDR3 sequence reads: CASSLGAGTEAFF. The CDR3, as DNA: TGTGCCAGCAGCTTAGGTGCGGGAACTGAAGCTTTCTTT.

The chain is built from TRBV5-6 and TRBJ1-2, with 8 positions matching TRBD1. Germline V lookup: CDR1 SGHDT, CDR2 YYEEEE. The CDR3 is 16 amino acids. V shed 3 bases and J 3 bases; nucleotides not matched to a gene: 10. The CDR3 loop reads CASSSPPTGGYYGYTF. CDR3 sequence (DNA): TGTGCCAGCAGCTCCCCCCCCACAGGGGGTTACTATGGCTACACCTTC. The entire variable domain, with the rest obtained from reference TRBV5-6 and TRBJ1-2, is as follows: DAGVTQSPTHLIKTRGQQVTLRCSPKSGHDTVSWYQQALGQGPQFIFQYYEEEERQRGNFPDRFSGHQFPNYSSELNVNALLLGDSALYLCASSSPPTGGYYGYTFGSGTRLTVV.

V is TRBV4-1 and J is TRBJ1-5, with D hard to call. Germline-derived CDR1 and CDR2 are MGHRA and YSYEKL. This CDR3 region has 15 residues. V was pared by 1 base and J by 6 bases, with 13 bases between. The CDR3 DNA reads as TGCGCCAGCAGCCAAGTTCTGGGGAGCCGTCAGCCCCAGCATTTT. Encoded protein: CASSQVLGSRQPQHF.

The chain recombines TRBV28 with TRBJ1-1, with D unclear. The CDR3 has 16 amino acids. Germline V gene lookup returns CDR1 MDHEN and CDR2 SYDVKM. Trimming took off 6 bases at V and 5 bases at J, with 22 bases between the two ends. The CDR3 region has the DNA TGTGCCAGCAGCGACCATTCCCGGGTACTAGGGACTGAAGCTTTCTTT. Protein product: CASSDHSRVLGTEAFF.

The rearrangement uses TRBV19 and TRBJ1-3; D is perhaps TRBD1 (6 bases). Germline values: CDR1 LNHDA, CDR2 SQIVND (reference sequence). The CDR3 sequence is 14 residues long. The V gene lost 7 bases and the J gene lost 2 bases, with 12 bases spanning the gap. In nucleotides, the CDR3 is TGTGCCAGTAAGGACAACAGGGCTGGAAACACCATATATTTT. Translated: CASKDNRAGNTIYF.

This chain links TRBV6-4 with TRBJ1-5; 7 bases map to TRBD1. Losses at the gene ends were 6 bases for V and 6 bases for J; bases not matched to a gene: 17. CDR3 length equals 17 residues. CDR1 is MRHNA, CDR2 SNTAGT, per germline. CDR3 in DNA: TGTGCCAGCAGAACCACAGGGGACGGTCCGGGCGGTCAGCCCCAGCATTTT. Its translation is CASRTTGDGPGGQPQHF.

The gene calls are TRBV6-5 and TRBJ1-4; D gene ambiguous. The V gene's germline CDR1 is MNHEY and CDR2 SVGAGI. The ends were cut back, 0 bases at V and 8 bases at J, with 7 bases in the middle. This CDR3 comprises 13 residues. CDR3 DNA sequence: TGTGCCAGCAGTTACTCGAGGGCCGAAAAACTGTTTTTT. It specifies CASSYSRAEKLFF.

This clone occurred a few times. V usage is TRBV7-3 and J usage is TRBJ2-1; no reliable D call. Between the trimmed V and J ends, which lost 4 bases and 7 bases, there was a span of 8 bases. The CDR3 has 12 residues. CDR1 and CDR2 (germline): SGHTA, FQGTGA. This CDR3 reads CASSSPRNEQFF. CDR3 in DNA: TGTGCCAGCAGCTCCCCCCGTAATGAGCAGTTCTTC.

The gene calls are TRBV6-5 and TRBJ2-5, with TRBD1 matching 9 bases. CDR3 size: 15 residues. V trimming: 5 bases; J trimming: 2 bases; junction bases outside the gene matches: 6. CDR1 and CDR2 from the germline V gene are MNHEY and SVGAGI. CDR3 sequence reads: CASSRQGQGQETQYF. CDR3 nucleotides: TGTGCCAGCAGTCGCCAGGGACAGGGTCAAGAGACCCAGTACTTC.

This sequence joins TRBV4-1 and TRBJ1-2; D perhaps matches TRBD1 (6 bases). The CDR3 runs to 15 residues. The germline V and J ends were trimmed by 3 bases and 4 bases, with 15 bases remaining between them. Germline loops: CDR1 MGHRA, CDR2 YSYEKL. The CDR3 nucleotides read TGCGCCAGCAGCCATAACTACAAGGACAGCTATGGCTACACCTTC. This translates into CASSHNYKDSYGYTF.

This clone was detected once. This sequence joins TRBV30 and TRBJ1-1; possible D gene TRBD1, 6 bases. Germline V CDR1 and CDR2: GTSNPN, SVGIG (reference sequence). V dropped 0 bases and J dropped 2 bases, with 7 bases sitting between them. CDR3 length equals 13 residues. As DNA, the CDR3 is TGTGCCTGGAGTGTCGGGACAAACACTGAAGCTTTCTTT. Translated, it gives CAWSVGTNTEAFF.